This T cell receptor (beta chain) was sequenced for a study of post-analysis software for immune sequencing data. In the study overall: The courses of disease that were included comprised relapsing-remitting, secondary progressive and progressive-relapsing multiple sclerosis.

Unique molecular identifiers were present in the TCR beta cDNA libraries. TCRdb itself ran the PCR reads through MiXCR, one entry per CDR3 protein. The table lists fewer than 550,000 distinct CDR3 sequences, roughly 34% of them singletons, with roughly 6% in the top ten. Germline V lookup: CDR1 SGDLS, CDR2 YYNGEE. There are 17 residues in the CDR3. Findings and limits, study-wide: When compared against controls, multiple sclerosis patients showed significantly lower normalized Chao1 diversity. About five TRBV segments were more frequent in patients than controls; TRBV5-6, TRBV5-1 and TRBV20-1 belonged to this group.

With respect to this clonotype: Its specificity is unknown. Just one base apart from a much larger clone, this may be a read error.

The rearrangement uses TRBV9 and TRBJ2-1; unclear D gene. The sequence was collected from a girl aged 2-17 years with multiple sclerosis. Specimen: blood. CDR3 DNA: TGTGCCAGCAGCGTAGAGGCTAGGTTCCTCTCCCACAATGAGCAGTTCTTC. This encodes CASSVEARFLSHNEQFF.